This TCR beta chain was profiled in a study of blood T cell repertoires in COVID-19. About the study: Sites across the United States, Italy and Spain contributed samples from acute and convalescent COVID-19. The analysed material was cDNA or gDNA that came from T cells, B-cell-depleted T cells, or PBMCs.

The CDR3 loop spans 14 amino acids. Germline V gene lookup returns CDR1 MNHEY and CDR2 SVGAGI. Trimming shortened V by 8 bases and J by 0 bases, and 11 bases separated the two germline ends. In the authors' methods: Cell counts per sample came from amplifying reference gene primers. Generated by immunoSEQ multiplex PCR, the TCRdb table keeps only in-frame clones and is missing some. V and J calls and clone size are given by that table; D and trimming were obtained from the DNA. Here the sample spans about 80,000 clones, around 69% being singletons. The chain uses TRBV6-5 and TRBJ1-3; D is uncertain. Input material: peripheral blood. The receptor was derived from a man in his 70s with active or convalescent COVID-19. The CDR3: CASGLDYSGNTIYF. In DNA form, the CDR3 reads TGTGCCAGCGGATTAGACTACTCTGGAAACACCATATATTTT.